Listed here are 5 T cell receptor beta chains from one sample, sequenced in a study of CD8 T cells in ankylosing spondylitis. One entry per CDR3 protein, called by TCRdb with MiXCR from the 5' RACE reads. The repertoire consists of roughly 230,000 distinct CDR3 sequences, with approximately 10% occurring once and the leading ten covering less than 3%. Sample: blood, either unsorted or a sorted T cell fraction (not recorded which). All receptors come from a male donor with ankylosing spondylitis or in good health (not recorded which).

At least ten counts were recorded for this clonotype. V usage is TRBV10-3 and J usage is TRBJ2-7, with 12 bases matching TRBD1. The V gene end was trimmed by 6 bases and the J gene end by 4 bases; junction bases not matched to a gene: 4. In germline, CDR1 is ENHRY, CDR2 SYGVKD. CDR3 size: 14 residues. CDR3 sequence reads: CAIRRGQGAYEQYF. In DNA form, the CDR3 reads TGTGCCATCAGGCGGGGACAGGGGGCTTACGAGCAGTACTTC.

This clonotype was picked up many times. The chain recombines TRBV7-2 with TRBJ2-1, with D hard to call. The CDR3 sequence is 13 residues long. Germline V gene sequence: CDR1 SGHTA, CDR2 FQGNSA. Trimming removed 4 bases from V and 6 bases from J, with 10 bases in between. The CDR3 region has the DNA TGTGCCAGCAGCTCTTACCTATCCAATGAGCAGTTCTTC. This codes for CASSSYLSNEQFF.

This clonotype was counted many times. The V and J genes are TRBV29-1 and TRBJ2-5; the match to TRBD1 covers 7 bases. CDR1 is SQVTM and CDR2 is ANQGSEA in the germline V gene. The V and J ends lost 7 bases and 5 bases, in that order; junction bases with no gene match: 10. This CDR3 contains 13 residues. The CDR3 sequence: CSARRQGEETQYF. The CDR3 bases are TGCAGCGCTCGCCGACAGGGAGAGGAGACCCAGTACTTC.

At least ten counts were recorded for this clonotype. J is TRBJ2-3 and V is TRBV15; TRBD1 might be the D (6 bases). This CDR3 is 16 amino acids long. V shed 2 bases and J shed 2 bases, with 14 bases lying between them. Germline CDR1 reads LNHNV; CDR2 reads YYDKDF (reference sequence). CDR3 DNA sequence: TGTGCCACCAGCAGACTTCCAGGGGCCCTCACAGATACGCAGTATTTT. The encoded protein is CATSRLPGALTDTQYF. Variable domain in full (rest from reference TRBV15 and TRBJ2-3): DAMVIQNPRYQVTQFGKPVTLSCSQTLNHNVMYWYQQKSSQAPKLLFHYYDKDFNNEADTPDNFQSRRPNTSFCFLDIRSPGLGDTAMYLCATSRLPGALTDTQYFGPGTRLTVL.

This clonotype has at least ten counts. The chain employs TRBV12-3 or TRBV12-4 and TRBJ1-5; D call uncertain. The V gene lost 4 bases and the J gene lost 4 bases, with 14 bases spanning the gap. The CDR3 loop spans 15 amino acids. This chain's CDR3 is CASSWAVFENQPQHF. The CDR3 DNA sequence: TGTGCCAGCAGTTGGGCGGTGTTCGAAAATCAGCCCCAGCATTTT.